These 2 T cell receptor beta chains were all obtained from the same sample, sequenced in a study of early T cells in non-severe SARS-CoV-2 infection. From the 5' RACE reads, TCRdb called clonotypes with MiXCR, one entry per CDR3 protein. The table records roughly 63,000 distinct CDR3 sequences, 13% of them present only once. Sequences were obtained from whole blood. These receptor sequences come from an adult who was a healthcare worker with PCR-confirmed SARS-CoV-2 infection or an uninfected control (not recorded which).

This clonotype was recorded many times. The chain employs TRBV19 and TRBJ2-1; 11 nucleotides match TRBD2. The CDR3 consists of 15 residues. Germline CDR1 LNHDA, CDR2 SQIVND (reference sequence). V shed 7 bases, J shed 3 bases, and the junction held 5 bases outside the gene matches. CDR3 residues: CASTLAGGLYNEQFF. The CDR3 DNA sequence: TGTGCCAGTACCCTAGCGGGGGGACTCTACAATGAGCAGTTCTTC.

This clonotype was recorded at least ten times. The chain carries TRBV6-1 and TRBJ1-6, with 7 bases that match TRBD1. CDR1 is MNHNS and CDR2 is SASEGT in the germline V gene. Germline trimming cut 4 bases from V and 8 bases from J; bases unmatched to any gene: 5. The CDR3 sequence is 14 residues long. CDR3 amino acids: CASSAVQGYSPLHF. The CDR3, as DNA: TGTGCCAGCAGTGCGGTACAGGGGTATTCACCCCTCCACTTT.